Listed here are 31 T cell receptor beta chains from one sample, sequenced in a study of shared clonotypes between healthy human individuals. Here immunoSEQ multiplex PCR was the method, and the copy in TCRdb shows in-frame clones only, minus some. The sample has some 530,000 clones, 81% seen once. Material: PBMCs. These receptors were taken from a woman aged 40 to 50 in good health. Some clones in this sample may be carry-over from other donors' samples.

On this clone: It is likely a read error: a sequence one base away is far more abundant. V usage is TRBV6-5 and J usage is TRBJ1-5, with D tentatively TRBD1 (6 bases). V gave up 6 bases and J gave up 3 bases, with 12 bases separating them. The CDR3 totals 14 residues. Germline V gene lookup returns CDR1 MNHEY and CDR2 SVGAGI. CDR3 region: CASSDRTSNQPQHF. The DNA of the CDR3 is TGTGCCAGCAGCGACAGGACTTCCAATCAGCCCCAGCATTTT.

Comments on this clone: This likely traces to a read error, being one base from a far larger clone. For the CDR3, the DNA is TGTGCCAGTAACCCCACAGGGATTGGCGAAAAACTGCTTTTT. It codes for CASNPTGIGEKLLF. V and J are TRBV19 and TRBJ1-4; tentative D call: TRBD1 (6 bases). The germline CDR1 and CDR2 sequences are LNHDA and SQIVND (reference sequence). CDR3 length: 14 amino acids.

The rearrangement joins TRBV9 to TRBJ1-3; tentative D call: TRBD1 (5 bases). Germline CDR1 and CDR2: SGDLS and YYNGEE. V lost 0 bases to trimming and J lost 1 base, with 17 bases between them. This CDR3 has 18 amino acids. The CDR3 DNA follows: TGTGCCAGCAGCGTAGCCCCCCCGGGGCGCAGATCTGGAAACACCATATATTTT. Amino acid sequence: CASSVAPPGRRSGNTIYF.

The rearrangement links TRBV5-1 to TRBJ1-4, with D hard to call. Between the trimmed V and J ends, which lost 4 bases and 1 base, there was a span of 17 bases. Germline CDR1 and CDR2: SGHRS and YFSETQ. The CDR3 consists of 17 residues. CDR3 nucleotide sequence: TGCGCCAGCAGCCCTTTACCCTGGTTCGGAACTAATGAAAAACTGTTTTTT. Translated, it gives CASSPLPWFGTNEKLFF.

The CDR3 protein is CASSFRPTGSYEQYF. CDR3 nucleotide sequence: TGTGCCAGCAGCTTTCGCCCGACAGGGTCCTACGAGCAGTACTTC. The V and J genes are TRBV5-4 and TRBJ2-7; TRBD1 matches 7 bases. The V gene's germline CDR1 is SGHNT and CDR2 YYREEE (reference sequence). The trim removed 2 bases at V and 1 base at J, leaving 6 bases unmatched. The length of the CDR3 is 15 residues.

In regard to this clone: Given a far larger clone just one base away, this is likely a sequencing read error. In the same sample, other DNA sequences code for this CDR3. This rearrangement joins TRBV6-1 to TRBJ1-5, with TRBD1 matching over 7 bases. Germline loops: CDR1 MNHNS, CDR2 SASEGT. This CDR3 contains 15 residues. The CDR3 here is CASSLRQGLEQPQHF. Written as DNA, the CDR3 is TGTGCCAGCAGTCTCCGACAGGGTTTAGAACAGCCTCAGCATTTT.

V usage is TRBV9 and J usage is TRBJ2-7; either TRBD1 or TRBD2 may supply D (5 bases each). The V and J ends lost 3 bases and 2 bases respectively, with 9 bases between them. The CDR3 sequence is 13 residues long. Germline V CDR1 and CDR2: SGDLS, YYNGEE. CDR3 sequence: CASSGGRTYEQYF. CDR3 DNA: TGTGCCAGCAGCGGGGGACGGACCTACGAGCAGTACTTC.

Points on this clone: A far larger clone is off by one base, so a read error is likely. In the same sample, other DNA sequences code for this CDR3. The rearrangement joins TRBV6-4 to TRBJ2-1; weak D call: TRBD2 (7 bases). Germline V gene data show CDR1 as MRHNA and CDR2 as SNTAGT. This CDR3 spans 16 amino acids. CDR3 sequence reads: CASSDFGRGGDNEQFF. The DNA for the CDR3 is TGTGCCAGCAGTGACTTCGGGAGAGGGGGGGACAACGAGCAGTTCTTC.

Comment on this clone: This is likely an artifact of a read error, given a far larger clone one base away. Other DNA sequences in this specimen translate into the identical CDR3. V is TRBV6-4 and J is TRBJ2-6; a possible D gene is TRBD1 (6 bases). Germline V gives CDR1 MRHNA, CDR2 SNTAGT. The CDR3 runs 17 residues. The CDR3 coding sequence is TGTGCCAGGGGGGTGGACAGAAAAAGACCTGGGGCCAACGTCCTGACCTTC. This sequence encodes CARGVDRKRPGANVLTF.

The V gene is TRBV5-1, the J gene TRBJ2-1, with a tentative D call TRBD1 (5 bases). V was pared by 3 bases and J by 10 bases, with 8 bases between. CDR3 size: 11 residues. Germline V gene data show CDR1 as SGHRS and CDR2 as YFSETQ. The CDR3 here is CASSSPGEQFF. In DNA, the CDR3 is TGCGCCAGCAGCTCGCCAGGGGAGCAGTTCTTC.

V is TRBV7-2 and J is TRBJ2-7; the D gene is possibly TRBD2 (7 bases). Germline lookup yields CDR1 SGHTA and CDR2 FQGNSA. The V end lost 3 bases, the J end lost 7 bases, and 19 bases lay between the germline ends. The CDR3 sequence is 15 residues long. The CDR3 region is CASSFVQGTTAEQYF. The CDR3 DNA follows: TGTGCCAGCAGCTTTGTGCAGGGGACTACGGCGGAGCAGTACTTC.

This clone was counted ten times or more. The rearrangement uses TRBV28 and TRBJ2-4; 9 bases map to TRBD1. The J segment lost 3 bases and the V segment lost 4 bases, leaving 13 bases of the junction unmatched. CDR1 and CDR2 from the germline V gene are MDHEN and SYDVKM. The CDR3 sequence is 18 residues long. CDR3 DNA: TGTGCCAGCAGTTCCGGGACAGGGAAGTCCCCTGTCAAAAACATTCAGTACTTC. It yields the protein CASSSGTGKSPVKNIQYF. The full variable domain, rest sourced from reference TRBV28 and TRBJ2-4, is DVKVTQSSRYLVKRTGEKVFLECVQDMDHENMFWYRQDPGLGLRLIYFSYDVKMKEKGDIPEGYSVSREKKERFSLILESASTNQTSMYLCASSSGTGKSPVKNIQYFGAGTRLSVL.

This sequence joins TRBV11-2 and TRBJ2-7, with 7 nucleotides matching TRBD1. V lost 5 bases, J lost 6 bases, and 7 bases stayed unmatched. Per the germline V gene, CDR1 is SGHAT and CDR2 is FQNNGV. The CDR3 covers 13 residues. CDR3 region: CASSLLSGGEQYF. As DNA, the CDR3 is TGTGCCAGCAGCCTACTCTCAGGGGGCGAGCAGTACTTC.

To note about this clone: Since a far larger clone is one base different, this is likely a read error. The gene calls are TRBV28 and TRBJ1-1; D is perhaps TRBD1 (5 bases). V shed 2 bases and J shed 4 bases, with 23 bases lying between them. This CDR3 is built from 18 residues. Germline assignment: CDR1 MDHEN and CDR2 SYDVKM. The CDR3 coding sequence is TGTGCCAGCAGTTTACCTGCCTCCACTAGGGGCGCGGTCACTGAAGCTTTCTTT. It translates to CASSLPASTRGAVTEAFF.

The rearrangement joins TRBV4-3 to TRBJ2-1, with D maybe TRBD2 (6 bases). The CDR3 spans 12 residues. Germline V gives CDR1 LGHNA, CDR2 YSLEER. The V end was cut by 4 bases, the J end by 9 bases, with 10 bases between. This chain's CDR3 is CASSRNSGEQFF. CDR3 sequence (DNA): TGCGCCAGCAGCCGGAATAGCGGTGAGCAGTTCTTC.

The rearrangement uses TRBV30 and TRBJ2-3; D unclear. This CDR3 has 13 residues. Trimming cost V 0 bases and J 6 bases, with 10 bases left between them. From germline, CDR1 is GTSNPN and CDR2 SVGIG (reference sequence). The CDR3 sequence: CAWSVGLGDTQYF. CDR3 nucleotides: TGTGCCTGGAGTGTAGGGTTAGGGGATACGCAGTATTTT.

The V gene is TRBV4-1, the J gene TRBJ1-4; D is ambiguous. Per the germline V gene, CDR1 is MGHRA and CDR2 is YSYEKL. The V and J ends lost 1 base and 3 bases respectively, with 6 bases between them. CDR3 length: 14 residues. The CDR3 loop reads CASSQVGANEKLFF. The CDR3 bases are TGCGCCAGCAGCCAAGTCGGGGCTAATGAAAAACTGTTTTTT.

The genes are TRBV15 and TRBJ2-7, with 8 bases aligning to TRBD1. The CDR3 length is 14 residues. V shed 5 bases and J 4 bases; nucleotides not matched to a gene: 7. CDR1 is LNHNV and CDR2 is YYDKDF in the germline V gene (reference sequence). The CDR3 region is CATSGRTGNYEQYF. Written as DNA, the CDR3 is TGTGCCACCAGCGGGCGGACAGGGAATTACGAGCAGTACTTC.

The chain's CDR3 is CASSLGLAGVYEQYF. In DNA, the CDR3 is TGTGCCAGCAGCTTAGGACTAGCGGGAGTATACGAGCAGTACTTC. V and J are TRBV7-8 and TRBJ2-7; TRBD2 agrees at 12 bases. The CDR3 contains 15 residues. The ends lost 1 base at V and 4 bases at J; junction bases unmatched: 2. Germline lookup yields CDR1 SGHVS and CDR2 FQNEAQ.

The chain is built from TRBV6-5 and TRBJ2-5; possible D gene TRBD1, 5 bases. Germline-derived CDR1 and CDR2 are MNHEY and SVGAGI. This CDR3 contains 15 residues. V lost 5 bases, J lost 5 bases, and 18 bases lay in between. Here the CDR3 reads CASSPLQGPWETQYF. As DNA, the CDR3 is TGTGCCAGCAGTCCGTTGCAGGGCCCCTGGGAGACCCAGTACTTC.

As to this clone: A far larger clone is a single base away, which makes a read error likely. The sample holds other DNA sequences that translate to the same CDR3. V is TRBV9 and J is TRBJ2-7, with D perhaps matching TRBD1 or TRBD2 (5 bases each). Germline V gene data show CDR1 as SGDLS and CDR2 as YYNGEE. This CDR3 is 13 amino acids long. CDR3 in amino acids: CASSTRGVGEQYF. In nucleotides, the CDR3 is TGCGCCAGCAGCACCCGAGGGGTGGGGGAGCAGTACTTC.

The chain recombines TRBV6-5 with TRBJ2-1; D might be TRBD1 or TRBD2, each matching 6 bases. There are 14 residues in the CDR3. V lost 0 bases to trimming and J lost 12 bases, with 15 bases between them. The V gene's germline CDR1 is MNHEY and CDR2 SVGAGI. For the CDR3, the DNA is TGTGCCAGCAGTTACTCGAGGGGGAGGAAAGGGCAGTTCTTC. It is translated as CASSYSRGRKGQFF.

This clone was detected a few times. The chain couples TRBV7-8 to TRBJ1-5; 7 positions match TRBD1. V shed 2 bases and J 5 bases; nucleotides not matched to a gene: 0. The CDR3 consists of 13 residues. Looked up from germline, CDR1 is SGHVS and CDR2 is FQNEAQ. Here the CDR3 reads CASSLQGDQPQHF. The CDR3 DNA sequence: TGTGCCAGCAGCTTACAGGGGGATCAGCCCCAGCATTTT.

This clone was detected only once. The chain couples TRBV7-9 to TRBJ1-3; no clear D. The germline V gene has CDR1 SEHNR and CDR2 FQNEAQ (reference sequence). V lost 8 bases, J lost 2 bases, and 13 bases lay in between. The CDR3 is 14 amino acids. CDR3 sequence (DNA): TGTGCCAGCTCCCGGGAATTGCCTGGAAACACCATATATTTT. It yields the protein CASSRELPGNTIYF.

The V and J genes are TRBV19 and TRBJ1-5; D is unresolved. There are 13 residues in the CDR3. Deletions cut 5 bases from V and 7 bases from J, with 12 bases between. Germline CDR1 LNHDA, CDR2 SQIVND (reference sequence). CDR3 sequence: CASSGRVGQPQHF. In DNA, the CDR3 is TGTGCCAGTAGTGGCCGGGTTGGGCAGCCCCAGCATTTT. Based on the CDR3 plus reference TRBV19 and TRBJ1-5, the full variable domain is DGGITQSPKYLFRKEGQNVTLSCEQNLNHDAMYWYRQDPGQGLRLIYYSQIVNDFQKGDIAEGYSVSREKKESFPLTVTSAQKNPTAFYLCASSGRVGQPQHFGDGTRLSIL.

This rearrangement joins TRBV10-2 to TRBJ1-3; D may be TRBD1 (5 bases). V gave up 0 bases and J gave up 0 bases, with 21 bases separating them. The CDR3 is made up of 20 amino acids. Germline-derived CDR1 and CDR2 are WSHSY and SAAADI. The CDR3 is CASSESRGLFDSPSGNTIYF. CDR3 coding DNA: TGCGCCAGCAGTGAGTCGAGAGGCCTCTTCGACAGTCCCTCTGGAAACACCATATATTTT.

The rearrangement uses TRBV5-1 and TRBJ2-1; 8 nucleotides agree with TRBD1. The CDR3 consists of 15 residues. The germline V gene has CDR1 SGHRS and CDR2 YFSETQ. Losses at the gene ends were 4 bases for V and 0 bases for J; bases not matched to a gene: 3. The CDR3 protein is CASSGGTGSYNEQFF. CDR3 DNA: TGCGCCAGCAGCGGAGGGACAGGCTCCTACAATGAGCAGTTCTTC.

The chain combines TRBV4-3 with TRBJ2-2, with D perhaps being TRBD1 or TRBD2 (5 bases each). Looked up from germline, CDR1 is LGHNA and CDR2 is YSLEER. The V end lost 9 bases, the J end lost 4 bases, and 24 bases lay between the germline ends. This CDR3 comprises 17 residues. CDR3 nucleotides: TGCGCCAGATTGGAAAGAAACCGGGACGGGATCACCGGGGAGCTGTTTTTT. Protein: CARLERNRDGITGELFF.

The rearrangement links TRBV5-1 to TRBJ2-1, with D perhaps matching TRBD1 or TRBD2 (6 bases each). This CDR3 comprises 13 residues. Per the germline V gene, CDR1 is SGHRS and CDR2 is YFSETQ. Trimming removed 0 bases at V and 8 bases at J, with 9 bases between. CDR3 nucleotides: TGCGCCAGCAGCTTGGATAGGGGGGATGAGCAGTTCTTC. It encodes CASSLDRGDEQFF.

This clone was recorded once. V gene TRBV19 combines with J gene TRBJ2-2, with D perhaps TRBD2 (6 bases). Trimming removed 7 bases at V and 2 bases at J, with 11 bases between. Germline V CDR1 and CDR2: LNHDA, SQIVND (reference sequence). The CDR3 has 14 amino acids. The CDR3 region has the DNA TGTGCCAGTACCGCGGGATCCAACACCGGGGAGCTGTTTTTT. Protein product: CASTAGSNTGELFF.

A word on this clone: A far larger clone is off by one base, so a read error is likely. The chain combines TRBV7-2 with TRBJ2-7; D gene uncertain. Trimming left V 0 bases short and J 0 bases short, with 6 bases between. CDR1 and CDR2 (germline): SGHTA, FQGNSA. The CDR3 runs to 14 residues. DNA of the CDR3: TGTGCCAGCAGCTTAGCAGGGCTCTCCTACGAGCAGTACTTC. This encodes CASSLAGLSYEQYF.